Each of the 12 T cell receptor beta chains below was sequenced from the same sample in a study of Ad26.COV2.S vaccination and SARS-CoV-2 variants. Assay used: immunoSEQ multiplex PCR; TCRdb lists only in-frame clones, some missing. The table lists about 350,000 clones, roughly 84% of them singletons. The sample's treatment: roughly 19 received Ad26.COV2.S at low or high dose, single or two shots; 5 received placebo; per-sample allocation not given. Sampling was performed 63 days after the first vaccine or placebo injection. Sample: peripheral blood, taken in a trial of Ad26.COV2.S vaccine versus placebo. The receptors derive from a person between 18 and 65 years old who received the Ad26.COV2.S COVID-19 vaccine or a placebo.

This rearrangement joins TRBV7-9 to TRBJ2-7; TRBD1 matches 10 bases. Germline trimming cut 4 bases from V and 5 bases from J; bases unmatched to any gene: 8. Germline CDR1 is SEHNR and CDR2 is FQNEAQ (reference sequence). This CDR3 contains 15 residues. The CDR3 loop reads CASSSTTGGGHEQYF. CDR3 in DNA: TGTGCCAGCAGCTCGACGACAGGGGGCGGCCACGAGCAGTACTTC.

This clone was seen a single time. CDR3 region: CASSVVASGSGYEQYF. The CDR3 DNA reads as TGTGCCAGCAGCGTAGTAGCTAGCGGGAGTGGGTACGAGCAGTACTTC. V is TRBV9 and J is TRBJ2-7; 10 nucleotides agree with TRBD2. This CDR3 is built from 16 residues. Per germline, CDR1 SGDLS and CDR2 YYNGEE. V shed 0 bases, J shed 4 bases, and the junction held 7 bases outside the gene matches.

This clone was picked up a small number of times. V usage is TRBV3-1 (or the pseudogene TRBV3-2) and J usage is TRBJ2-1, with a possible D match to TRBD1 (5 bases). CDR3 length equals 13 residues. Germline-derived CDR1 and CDR2 are LGHDT and YNNKEL (reference sequence). Trimming took 0 bases from V and 10 from J, leaving 10 bases between them. CDR3 region: CASSQEWGWEQFF. CDR3 coding DNA: TGTGCCAGCAGCCAAGAATGGGGCTGGGAGCAGTTCTTC.

V is TRBV9 and J is TRBJ2-3; possible D gene TRBD1, 6 bases. Germline V CDR1 and CDR2: SGDLS, YYNGEE. The CDR3 is made up of 16 amino acids. V gave up 1 base and J gave up 6 bases, with 18 bases separating them. For the CDR3, the DNA is TGTGCCAGCAGCGTAAACCGGGACATAACGAGGGATACGCAGTATTTT. This translates into CASSVNRDITRDTQYF.

This sequence joins TRBV10-3 and TRBJ2-3; 9 bases are shared with TRBD2. Germline lookup yields CDR1 ENHRY and CDR2 SYGVKD. The CDR3 is made up of 20 amino acids. Germline trimming cut 4 bases from V and 1 base from J; bases unmatched to any gene: 18. The CDR3 spells CAISGTLNRLAGDGTDTQYF. The CDR3 DNA reads TGTGCCATCAGTGGGACCCTTAACAGATTAGCGGGAGATGGCACAGATACGCAGTATTTT.

The V and J genes are TRBV27 and TRBJ2-7; perhaps TRBD2 as D (5 bases). The CDR3 runs to 15 residues. Between the trimmed V and J ends, which lost 3 bases and 7 bases, there was a span of 19 bases. Germline V gene data show CDR1 as MNHEY and CDR2 as SMNVEV (reference sequence). CDR3 in DNA: TGTGCCAGCAGTTTGGGTTTAGCGCCCGTAGGGGAGCAGTACTTC. Translation: CASSLGLAPVGEQYF.

The chain carries TRBV30 and TRBJ2-7; D gene unclear. The V gene lost 5 bases and the J gene lost 1 base, with 12 bases spanning the gap. The CDR3 sequence is 13 residues long. From germline, CDR1 is GTSNPN and CDR2 SVGIG (reference sequence). This chain's CDR3 is CAWSSGYSYEQYF. The DNA for the CDR3 is TGTGCCTGGTCATCGGGTTATTCCTACGAGCAGTACTTC.

This clone came up many times. This chain links TRBV19 with TRBJ2-2; D is ambiguous. Germline V gene data show CDR1 as LNHDA and CDR2 as SQIVND (reference sequence). V was shortened by 6 bases and J by 8 bases, with 13 bases between the two germline ends. The CDR3 contains 13 residues. This chain's CDR3 is CASSPVLGGELFF. The DNA for the CDR3 is TGTGCCAGTAGCCCCGTCCTAGGGGGGGAGCTGTTTTTT.

This rearrangement joins TRBV4-1 to TRBJ2-3, with D unresolved. The CDR3 is 15 amino acids. The germline V gene encodes CDR1 MGHRA and CDR2 YSYEKL. V lost 2 bases to trimming and J lost 2 bases, with 11 bases between them. The CDR3 DNA follows: TGCGCCAGCAGCCAATACCTCATATCCACAGATACGCAGTATTTT. As protein: CASSQYLISTDTQYF.

V and J are TRBV27 and TRBJ1-2, with D perhaps matching TRBD1 (5 bases). Germline V gives CDR1 MNHEY, CDR2 SMNVEV (reference sequence). Trimming stripped 5 bases from V and 4 bases from J, with 8 bases between. CDR3 length: 12 residues. CDR3 sequence (DNA): TGTGCCAGCAGTAGGGACGGCTATGGCTACACCTTC. It yields the protein CASSRDGYGYTF.

The CDR3 sequence is CASSQFIRDRAYEQYF. In DNA form, the CDR3 reads TGCGCCAGCAGCCAATTTATCCGGGACAGGGCGTACGAGCAGTACTTC. The rearrangement joins TRBV4-1 to TRBJ2-7, with TRBD1 matching 9 bases. The junction had 9 bases not matched to a gene; V was cut back by 2 bases and J by 4 bases. In germline, CDR1 is MGHRA, CDR2 YSYEKL. This CDR3 is 16 amino acids long.

This clone has a single count. The rearrangement uses TRBV7-2 and TRBJ2-7; D unclear. This CDR3 spans 14 amino acids. V lost 6 bases and J 2 bases, leaving 14 bases between the germline ends. The V gene's germline CDR1 is SGHTA and CDR2 FQGNSA. The CDR3 loop reads CASRMDVGAYEQYF. Written as DNA, the CDR3 is TGTGCCAGCAGGATGGACGTTGGGGCCTACGAGCAGTACTTC.